This TCR beta chain is drawn from a study of radiotherapy plus CTLA-4 blockade in lung cancer. Profiling relied on immunoSEQ multiplex PCR, and the TCRdb table lists in-frame clones only, not all of them. The sample lists 80,000 or so clones; 78% were seen once. Germline CDR1 and CDR2: KGHSH and LQKENI. Trimming took off 5 bases at V and 0 bases at J, with 13 bases between the two ends. This CDR3 spans 15 amino acids. The chain carries TRBV18 and TRBJ1-1; D is perhaps TRBD1 (5 bases). This sequence was found in a human donor with non-small cell lung cancer who had a partial response to radiotherapy plus ipilimumab. Some clones in this sample may be carry-over from other donors' samples. Specimen: peripheral blood, collected from a patient treated with radiotherapy plus ipilimumab. CDR3 sequence (DNA): TGTGCCAGCTCATCGGGGAGGGGCATGAACACTGAAGCTTTCTTT. Residues: CASSSGRGMNTEAFF.